This paragraph covers one TCR beta chain sequence. Its antigen is unknown. The data were obtained in a study of T cell repertoires in cytomegalovirus infection. Study details: CMV infection together with matching HLA type was indicated by public TCR beta signatures. Study-level results: Dominating the ex vivo response were TCR beta clonotypes that were CMV-specific and HLA-C-restricted. Totalled public TCR beta family frequency picked out people who carried CMV plus the relevant HLA.

TCRdb used MiXCR to reprocess the reads, holding one entry per CDR3 protein. The sample holds approximately 490,000 distinct CDR3 sequences, approximately 11% seen once. The sample taken for sequencing was PBMCs. This sequence was found in a human donor in good health (CMV status not recorded). Some clones in this sample may be carry-over from other donors' samples.

CDR3 coding DNA: TGTGCCAGCAGCCTCCCGGGAGGAGTAGCTAGGGGCTACACCTTC. As protein: CASSLPGGVARGYTF. The gene calls are TRBV11-3 and TRBJ1-2, with D hard to call. The V gene lost 5 bases and the J gene lost 8 bases, with 21 bases spanning the gap. Germline V lookup: CDR1 SGHNT, CDR2 YENEEA. This CDR3 comprises 15 residues.